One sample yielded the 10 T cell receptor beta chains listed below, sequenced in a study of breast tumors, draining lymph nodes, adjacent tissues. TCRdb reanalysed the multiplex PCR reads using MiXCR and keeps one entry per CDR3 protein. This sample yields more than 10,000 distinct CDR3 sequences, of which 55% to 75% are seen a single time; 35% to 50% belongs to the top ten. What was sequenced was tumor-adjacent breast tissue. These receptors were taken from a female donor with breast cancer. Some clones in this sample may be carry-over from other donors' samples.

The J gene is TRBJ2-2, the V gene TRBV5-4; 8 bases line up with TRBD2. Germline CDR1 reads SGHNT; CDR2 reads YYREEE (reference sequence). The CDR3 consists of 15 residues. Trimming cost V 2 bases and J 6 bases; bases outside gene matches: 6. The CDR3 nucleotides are TGTGCCAGCAGCTTACAACCGGGACTAGCCGGGGAGCTGTTTTTT. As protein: CASSLQPGLAGELFF.

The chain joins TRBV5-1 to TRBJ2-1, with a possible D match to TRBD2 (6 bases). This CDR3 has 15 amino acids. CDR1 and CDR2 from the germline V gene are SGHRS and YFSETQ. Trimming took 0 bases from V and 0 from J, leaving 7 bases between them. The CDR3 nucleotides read TGCGCCAGCAGCTTGGACGGGAGCTCCTACAATGAGCAGTTCTTC. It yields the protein CASSLDGSSYNEQFF.

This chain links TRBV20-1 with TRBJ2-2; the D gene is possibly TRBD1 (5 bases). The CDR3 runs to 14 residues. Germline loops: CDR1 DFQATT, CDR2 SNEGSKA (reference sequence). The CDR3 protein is CSARRGTNTGELFF. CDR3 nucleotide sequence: TGCAGCGCTCGTAGGGGCACGAACACCGGGGAGCTGTTTTTT.

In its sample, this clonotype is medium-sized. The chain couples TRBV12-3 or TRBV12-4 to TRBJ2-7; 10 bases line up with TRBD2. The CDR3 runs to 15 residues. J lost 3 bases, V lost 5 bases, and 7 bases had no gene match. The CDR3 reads CASSVTSGISYEQYF. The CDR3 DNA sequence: TGTGCCAGCAGTGTAACTAGCGGGATCAGCTACGAGCAGTACTTC.

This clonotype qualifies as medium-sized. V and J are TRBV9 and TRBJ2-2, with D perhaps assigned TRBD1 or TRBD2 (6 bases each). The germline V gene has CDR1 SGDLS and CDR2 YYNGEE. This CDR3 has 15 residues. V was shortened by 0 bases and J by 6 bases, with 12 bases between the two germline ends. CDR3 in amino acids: CASSVGSGAPGELFF. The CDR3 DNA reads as TGTGCCAGCAGCGTAGGTTCGGGGGCTCCCGGGGAGCTGTTTTTT.

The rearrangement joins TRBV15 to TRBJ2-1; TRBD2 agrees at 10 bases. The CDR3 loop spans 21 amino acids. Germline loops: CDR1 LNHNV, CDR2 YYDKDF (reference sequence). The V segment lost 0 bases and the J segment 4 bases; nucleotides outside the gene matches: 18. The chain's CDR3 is CATSRDLGRGHRAGGYNEQFF. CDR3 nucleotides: TGTGCCACCAGCAGAGATCTTGGCAGGGGGCATCGAGCGGGAGGGTACAATGAGCAGTTCTTC. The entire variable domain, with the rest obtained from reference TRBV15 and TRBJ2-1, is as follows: DAMVIQNPRYQVTQFGKPVTLSCSQTLNHNVMYWYQQKSSQAPKLLFHYYDKDFNNEADTPDNFQSRRPNTSFCFLDIRSPGLGDTAMYLCATSRDLGRGHRAGGYNEQFFGPGTRLTVL.

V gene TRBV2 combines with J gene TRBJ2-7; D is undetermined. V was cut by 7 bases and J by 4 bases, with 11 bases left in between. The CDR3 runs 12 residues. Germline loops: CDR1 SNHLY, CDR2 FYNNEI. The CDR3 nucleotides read TGTGCCAGCAAGGGTGGTGGTTACGAGCAGTACTTC. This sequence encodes CASKGGGYEQYF.

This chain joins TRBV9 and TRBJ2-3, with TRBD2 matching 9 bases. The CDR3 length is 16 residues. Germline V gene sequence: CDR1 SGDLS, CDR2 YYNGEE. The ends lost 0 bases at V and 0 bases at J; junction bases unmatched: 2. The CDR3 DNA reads TGTGCCAGCAGCGTAGCTACTAGCGGGAGCACAGATACGCAGTATTTT. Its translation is CASSVATSGSTDTQYF.

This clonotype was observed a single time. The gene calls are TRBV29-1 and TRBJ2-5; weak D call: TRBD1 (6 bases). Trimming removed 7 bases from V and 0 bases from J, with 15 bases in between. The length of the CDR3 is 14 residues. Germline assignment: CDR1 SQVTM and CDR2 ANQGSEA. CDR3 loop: CSAGRDKYQETQYF. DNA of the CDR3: TGCAGCGCCGGACGGGACAAGTACCAAGAGACCCAGTACTTC.

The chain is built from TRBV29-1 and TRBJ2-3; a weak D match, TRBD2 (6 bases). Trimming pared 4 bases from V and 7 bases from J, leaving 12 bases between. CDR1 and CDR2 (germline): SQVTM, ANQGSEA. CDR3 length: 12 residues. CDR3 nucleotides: TGCAGCGTTGTGGGGGGTCCAAATACGCAGTATTTT. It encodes CSVVGGPNTQYF.